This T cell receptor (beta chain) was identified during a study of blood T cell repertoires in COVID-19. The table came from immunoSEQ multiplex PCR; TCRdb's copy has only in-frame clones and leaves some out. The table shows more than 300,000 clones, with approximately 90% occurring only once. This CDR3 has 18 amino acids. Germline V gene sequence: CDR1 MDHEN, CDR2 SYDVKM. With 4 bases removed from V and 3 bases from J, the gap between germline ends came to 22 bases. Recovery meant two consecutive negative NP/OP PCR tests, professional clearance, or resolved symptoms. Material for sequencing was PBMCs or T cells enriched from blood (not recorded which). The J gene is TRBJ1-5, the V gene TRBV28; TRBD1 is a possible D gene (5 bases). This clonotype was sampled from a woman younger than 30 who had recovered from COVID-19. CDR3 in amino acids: CASSSKLPHRGVNQPQHF. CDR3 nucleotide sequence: TGTGCCAGCAGTTCCAAATTGCCCCACCGGGGGGTCAATCAGCCCCAGCATTTT. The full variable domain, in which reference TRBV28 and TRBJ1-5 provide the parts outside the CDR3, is DVKVTQSSRYLVKRTGEKVFLECVQDMDHENMFWYRQDPGLGLRLIYFSYDVKMKEKGDIPEGYSVSREKKERFSLILESASTNQTSMYLCASSSKLPHRGVNQPQHFGDGTRLSIL.